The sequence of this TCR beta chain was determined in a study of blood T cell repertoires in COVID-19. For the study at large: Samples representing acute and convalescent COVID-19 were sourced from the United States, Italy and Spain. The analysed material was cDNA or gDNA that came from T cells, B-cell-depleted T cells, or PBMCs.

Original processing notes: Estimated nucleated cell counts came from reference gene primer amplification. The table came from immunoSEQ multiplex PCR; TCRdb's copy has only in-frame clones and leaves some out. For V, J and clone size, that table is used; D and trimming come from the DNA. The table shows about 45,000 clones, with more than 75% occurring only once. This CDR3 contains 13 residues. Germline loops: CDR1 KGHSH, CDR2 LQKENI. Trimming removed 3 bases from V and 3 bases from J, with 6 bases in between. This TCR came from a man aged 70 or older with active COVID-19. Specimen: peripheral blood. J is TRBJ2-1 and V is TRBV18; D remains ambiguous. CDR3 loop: CASSPRGYNEQFF. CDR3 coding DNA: TGTGCCAGCTCACCGAGAGGCTACAATGAGCAGTTCTTC.